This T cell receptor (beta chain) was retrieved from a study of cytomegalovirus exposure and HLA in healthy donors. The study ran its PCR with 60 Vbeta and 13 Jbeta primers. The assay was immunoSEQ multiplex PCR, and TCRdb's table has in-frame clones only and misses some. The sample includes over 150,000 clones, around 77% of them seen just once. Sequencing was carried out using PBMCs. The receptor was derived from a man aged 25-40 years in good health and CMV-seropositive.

CDR3 in amino acids: CASSVEAGPSYEQYF. DNA of the CDR3: TGTGCCAGCAGCGTAGAGGCAGGGCCCTCCTACGAGCAGTACTTC. The V gene is TRBV9, the J gene TRBJ2-7, with D maybe TRBD1 (5 bases). The CDR3 covers 15 residues. Germline V gene sequence: CDR1 SGDLS, CDR2 YYNGEE. Trimming removed 0 bases from V and 0 bases from J, with 10 bases in between.